This TCR beta chain comes out of a study of Ad26.COV2.S vaccination and SARS-CoV-2 variants. TCRdb's table, derived via immunoSEQ multiplex PCR, lists solely in-frame clones and lacks some. The sample carries 350,000 to 500,000 clones, approximately 90% recorded once. Treatment here: some 20 received Ad26.COV2.S at low or high dose, single or two shots; five or six received placebo; per-sample allocation not given. Day 63 after the first vaccine or placebo injection was the time point for sampling. The CDR3 contains 15 residues. Unmatched junction bases numbered 6, after V lost 2 bases and J lost 6 bases. The germline CDR1 and CDR2 sequences are KGHSH and LQKENI.

The chain uses TRBV18 and TRBJ1-5; 8 nucleotides align to TRBD1. Source: peripheral blood, taken in a trial of Ad26.COV2.S vaccine versus placebo. This receptor was obtained from a person between 18 and 59 years old who received the Ad26.COV2.S COVID-19 vaccine or a placebo. The CDR3: CASSPAQGAFQPQHF. The CDR3 nucleotides are TGTGCCAGCTCACCAGCCCAGGGGGCTTTTCAGCCCCAGCATTTT.